This T cell receptor beta chain was recorded in a study of control samples from healthy donors and cancer patients. In germline, CDR1 is SGHDT, CDR2 YYEEEE. V lost 6 bases, J lost 6 bases, and 15 bases lay in between. This CDR3 spans 13 amino acids. This clone came up once. The protocol was immunoSEQ multiplex PCR, while the TCRdb copy is restricted to in-frame clones and leaves out a portion. The sample records 150,000 to 200,000 clones, 90% to 95% being singletons. The sequenced material came from blood. This sequence joins TRBV5-6 and TRBJ1-2; D remains unclear. The TCR comes from a man younger than 45 in good health. The CDR3 is CASKVSYYNGYTF. CDR3 coding DNA: TGTGCCAGCAAGGTTTCCTACTATAATGGCTACACCTTC.